Following are 27 T cell receptor beta chains from one sample sequenced in a study of control samples from healthy donors and cancer patients. TCRdb's copy holds only in-frame clones and misses some; the assay was immunoSEQ multiplex PCR. The table has about 100,000 clones, 87% seen once; the top ten hold 15% to 20%. The sequencing sample was made of blood. These receptors originate from a woman aged 50 to 60 in good health.

CDR3 in amino acids: CASSQSGSNQPQHF. CDR3 in DNA: TGTGCCAGCTCGCAATCAGGGAGCAATCAGCCCCAGCATTTT. This sequence joins TRBV18 and TRBJ1-5; TRBD1 might be the D (5 bases). Per the germline V gene, CDR1 is KGHSH and CDR2 is LQKENI. The CDR3 sequence is 14 residues long. Trimming left V 6 bases short and J 1 base short, with 10 bases between.

The chain employs TRBV4-3 and TRBJ2-1; 10 nucleotides line up with TRBD2. With V trimmed by 2 bases and J by 3 bases, 4 bases remained unmatched. CDR3 length equals 16 residues. Per the germline V gene, CDR1 is LGHNA and CDR2 is YSLEER. For the CDR3, the DNA is TGCGCCAGCAGCCAAAGGACTAGCGGATTCTACAATGAGCAGTTCTTC. Its protein is CASSQRTSGFYNEQFF.

The CDR3 coding sequence is TGCGCCAGCAGGAGCGGGGCTCACACAGATACGCAGTATTTT. Translated: CASRSGAHTDTQYF. This sequence joins TRBV5-1 and TRBJ2-3, with TRBD2 matching 7 bases. V lost 5 bases to trimming and J lost 2 bases; unmatched junction nucleotides: 5. The CDR3 spans 14 residues. Germline V gene sequence: CDR1 SGHRS, CDR2 YFSETQ.

The chain joins TRBV2 to TRBJ2-7; the D gene is possibly TRBD1 (6 bases). The CDR3 loop spans 13 amino acids. V lost 6 bases, J lost 7 bases, and 16 bases lay in between. Per the germline V gene, CDR1 is SNHLY and CDR2 is FYNNEI. CDR3 sequence: CASRLTTGWEQYF. The CDR3 DNA reads as TGTGCCAGCAGACTAACGACAGGATGGGAGCAGTACTTC. The full variable domain, rest sourced from reference TRBV2 and TRBJ2-7, is EPEVTQTPSHQVTQMGQEVILRCVPISNHLYFYWYRQILGQKVEFLVSFYNNEISEKSEIFDDQFSVERPDGSNFTLKIRSTKLEDSAMYFCASRLTTGWEQYFGPGTRLTVT.

This chain joins TRBV6-2 or TRBV6-3 and TRBJ2-7; D might be TRBD1 or TRBD2, each matching 6 bases. Germline CDR1 is MNHEY and CDR2 is SVGEGT. V was cut by 4 bases and J by 9 bases, with 19 bases left in between. The CDR3 extends over 14 amino acids. The CDR3 spells CASSFPGARGGQYF. In nucleotides, the CDR3 is TGTGCCAGCAGTTTCCCAGGGGCGCGGGGAGGGCAGTACTTC.

This CDR3 is CASSIDQRATNTEAFF. CDR3 nucleotides: TGTGCCAGTAGTATAGATCAGAGGGCGACTAACACTGAAGCTTTCTTT. The gene calls are TRBV19 and TRBJ1-1; D unclear. The CDR3 has 16 amino acids. Trimming took off 0 bases at V and 2 bases at J, with 13 bases between the two ends. Germline V gene data show CDR1 as LNHDA and CDR2 as SQIVND (reference sequence).

The rearrangement uses TRBV7-3 and TRBJ2-5; 8 bases are shared with TRBD1. CDR3 size: 14 residues. V shed 5 bases, J shed 5 bases, and the junction held 7 bases outside the gene matches. Looked up from germline, CDR1 is SGHTA and CDR2 is FQGTGA. CDR3 region: CASSPDRGGETQYF. The CDR3 DNA follows: TGTGCCAGCAGCCCCGACAGGGGCGGGGAGACCCAGTACTTC. Full variable domain (remainder filled in from reference TRBV7-3 and TRBJ2-5): GAGVSQTPSNKVTEKGKYVELRCDPISGHTALYWYRQSLGQGPEFLIYFQGTGAADDSGLPNDRFFAVRPEGSVSTLKIQRTERGDSAVYLCASSPDRGGETQYFGPGTRLLVL.

V and J are TRBV5-6 and TRBJ2-3; 7 nucleotides align to TRBD2. With V trimmed by 4 bases and J by 0 bases, 5 bases remained unmatched. Germline CDR1 and CDR2: SGHDT and YYEEEE. CDR3 length equals 15 residues. The CDR3 bases are TGTGCCAGCAGCCGGGGGGTCTCTAGCACAGATACGCAGTATTTT. Translating it yields CASSRGVSSTDTQYF.

V gene TRBV18 combines with J gene TRBJ2-7; 7 bases agree with TRBD1. The CDR3 is made up of 13 amino acids. CDR1 is KGHSH and CDR2 is LQKENI in the germline V gene. Trimming at V came to 4 bases and at J to 5 bases, leaving 5 bases not matched to a gene. In DNA, the CDR3 is TGTGCCAGCTCACAATCGACAGGGAACGAGCAGTACGTC. It yields the protein CASSQSTGNEQYV.

Details on this clone: Relative to the germline gene, one junction end is altered; a read error may explain this. The chain recombines TRBV12-3 or TRBV12-4 with TRBJ2-7; perhaps TRBD2 as D (6 bases). The CDR3 covers 13 residues. CDR3 coding DNA: TGTGCCAGCAGCCCTACTAGCTCCTCCGAGCAGTACTTC. Protein sequence: CASSPTSSSEQYF.

The chain has TRBV7-6 and TRBJ1-1, with D tentatively TRBD1 (6 bases). V dropped 6 bases and J dropped 1 base, with 9 bases sitting between them. This CDR3 has 13 amino acids. The germline gives CDR1 SGHVS, CDR2 FNYEAQ. The CDR3 bases are TGTGCCAGCAGTCGGGACAAGAACACTGAAGCTTTCTTT. This encodes CASSRDKNTEAFF.

The chain recombines TRBV3-1 (or the pseudogene TRBV3-2) with TRBJ2-1, with TRBD2 identical over 9 bases. V shed 0 bases, J shed 4 bases, and the junction held 7 bases outside the gene matches. Germline V gives CDR1 LGHDT, CDR2 YNNKEL (reference sequence). The CDR3 extends over 17 amino acids. The DNA of the CDR3 is TGTGCCAGCAGCCAAGACCGCCTAGCGGGGATGTACAATGAGCAGTTCTTC. Amino acids: CASSQDRLAGMYNEQFF.

J is TRBJ1-1 and V is TRBV6-1, with D possibly matching TRBD1 (6 bases). CDR1 is MNHNS, CDR2 SASEGT, per germline. The length of the CDR3 is 13 residues. With 7 bases removed from V and 1 base from J, the gap between germline ends came to 10 bases. CDR3 nucleotide sequence: TGTGCCAGCAAACAGGGAGCGAACACTGAAGCTTTCTTT. This gives the protein CASKQGANTEAFF.

This chain joins TRBV5-1 and TRBJ2-3; the D is unclear. V lost 1 base and J lost 1, with 4 bases in between. The CDR3 is made up of 13 amino acids. Germline CDR1 SGHRS, CDR2 YFSETQ. Here the CDR3 reads CASSLQGTDTQYF. As DNA, the CDR3 is TGCGCCAGCAGCTTGCAGGGCACAGATACGCAGTATTTT.

V gene TRBV28 combines with J gene TRBJ1-1, with no clear D. Germline assignment: CDR1 MDHEN and CDR2 SYDVKM. V lost 5 bases and J 0 bases, leaving 7 bases between the germline ends. The CDR3 has 13 amino acids. CDR3 protein: CASSLPMNTEAFF. The CDR3 DNA reads as TGTGCCAGCAGTCTACCGATGAACACTGAAGCTTTCTTT.

This clone was counted a few times. The V call is TRBV7-9, the J call TRBJ2-1, with D perhaps TRBD1 (5 bases). CDR3 length: 15 amino acids. V dropped 4 bases and J dropped 4 bases, with 14 bases sitting between them. Germline values: CDR1 SEHNR, CDR2 FQNEAQ (reference sequence). CDR3 coding DNA: TGTGCCAGCAGCTCAGGGTACTCTACGTACAATGAGCAGTTCTTC. Translating gives CASSSGYSTYNEQFF.

Concerning this clone: Different DNA sequences within this sample yield the same CDR3. The chain has TRBV12-3 or TRBV12-4 and TRBJ2-7; unclear D gene. The CDR3 covers 11 residues. V shed 3 bases and J shed 4 bases, with 4 bases lying between them. CDR3 protein: CASSLGYEQYF. The CDR3, as DNA: TGTGCCAGCAGTTTGGGGTACGAGCAGTACTTC.

V and J are TRBV11-2 and TRBJ2-7; 8 nucleotides line up with TRBD2. This CDR3 spans 14 amino acids. J gave up 13 bases and V 5 bases, and 16 bases lay outside the gene matches. Germline CDR1 and CDR2: SGHAT and FQNNGV. The CDR3: CASSLPVVIAGIYV. Here the CDR3 DNA reads TGTGCCAGCAGCCTCCCCGTGGTGATAGCGGGAATATACGTC.

This chain links TRBV11-3 with TRBJ2-3, with 8 bases aligning to TRBD2. J was trimmed by 2 bases and V by 0 bases; bases with no gene match: 10. Germline V gene data show CDR1 as SGHNT and CDR2 as YENEEA. CDR3 length equals 18 residues. In DNA form, the CDR3 reads TGTGCCAGCAGCTTAGAAGGTCGGCTAGCGGGCGCCACAGATACGCAGTATTTT. Protein product: CASSLEGRLAGATDTQYF.

This rearrangement joins TRBV7-3 to TRBJ2-3; 7 bases agree with TRBD1. CDR1 is SGHTA, CDR2 FQGTGA, per germline. The trim removed 6 bases at V and 5 bases at J, leaving 8 bases unmatched. The CDR3 has 14 amino acids. The CDR3 spells CASRRDRFGDTQYF. The CDR3 DNA follows: TGTGCCAGCAGACGGGACAGATTTGGAGATACGCAGTATTTT.

V and J are TRBV3-1 (or the pseudogene TRBV3-2) and TRBJ2-5; perhaps TRBD2 as D (5 bases). Germline V lookup: CDR1 LGHDT, CDR2 YNNKEL (reference sequence). This CDR3 is built from 13 residues. Trimming left V 4 bases short and J 4 bases short, with 10 bases between. For the CDR3, the DNA is TGTGCCAGCAGCCGGTCCGGGGTAGAGACCCAGTACTTC. It is translated as CASSRSGVETQYF.

The chain carries TRBV27 and TRBJ1-2; D not resolved. V lost 6 bases to trimming and J lost 0 bases, with 14 bases between them. Germline CDR1 reads MNHEY; CDR2 reads SMNVEV (reference sequence). There are 15 residues in the CDR3. The CDR3 sequence is CASRTSVAPNYGYTF. The CDR3 bases are TGTGCCAGCAGGACCTCAGTGGCCCCTAACTATGGCTACACCTTC.

The chain recombines TRBV11-3 with TRBJ2-7, with TRBD1 as a possible D gene (6 bases). The CDR3 has 13 residues. V dropped 1 base and J dropped 3 bases, with 7 bases sitting between them. Germline loops: CDR1 SGHNT, CDR2 YENEEA. The CDR3 sequence is CASSLAQGYEQYV. CDR3 coding DNA: TGTGCCAGCAGCTTAGCACAGGGCTACGAGCAGTACGTC.

CDR3 loop: CATSRDRGVGELFF. Here the CDR3 DNA reads TGTGCCACCAGCAGAGATCGTGGCGTCGGGGAGCTGTTTTTT. The rearrangement uses TRBV15 and TRBJ2-2; D gene unclear. Trimming removed 0 bases from V and 7 bases from J, with 9 bases in between. The CDR3 is 14 amino acids. Germline CDR1 LNHNV, CDR2 YYDKDF (reference sequence).

This clone was seen a few times. The CDR3 sequence is CASSLFGTEAFF. DNA of the CDR3: TGTGCCAGCAGCTTGTTTGGTACTGAAGCTTTCTTT. This rearrangement joins TRBV7-3 to TRBJ1-1; D uncertain. Germline V gene lookup returns CDR1 SGHTA and CDR2 FQGTGA. CDR3 length equals 12 residues. V shed 3 bases and J shed 5 bases, with 7 bases lying between them.

J is TRBJ1-3 and V is TRBV4-1, with D possibly being TRBD1 (6 bases). The V and J ends lost 1 base and 2 bases respectively, with 9 bases between them. The germline gives CDR1 MGHRA, CDR2 YSYEKL. CDR3 length: 15 amino acids. This CDR3 is CASSQVWTAGNTIYF. In nucleotides, the CDR3 is TGCGCCAGCAGCCAAGTTTGGACAGCTGGAAACACCATATATTTT.

This clone was picked up one time. The chain couples TRBV5-3 to TRBJ1-2; unclear D gene. TRBV5-3 falls under the ORF class, with uncertain function. The CDR3 is 15 residues long. Trimming removed 0 bases at V and 2 bases at J, with 11 bases between. As DNA, the CDR3 is TGTGCCAGAAGCTTGGTTTGCCAATGGAACTATGGCTACACCTTC. As protein: CARSLVCQWNYGYTF.